This passage covers 32 T cell receptor beta chains from one sample sequenced in a study of blood T cell repertoires in COVID-19. Generated by immunoSEQ multiplex PCR, the TCRdb table keeps only in-frame clones and is missing some. The sample carries about 89,000 clones, roughly 74% recorded once. Sequenced: peripheral blood. These receptor sequences come from a man between 65 and 85 years old with COVID-19, enrolled during active disease.

The genes are TRBV28 and TRBJ1-5; 10 nucleotides agree with TRBD1. The V segment lost 6 bases and the J segment 12 bases; nucleotides outside the gene matches: 11. The CDR3 has 14 amino acids. Germline V gene data show CDR1 as MDHEN and CDR2 as SYDVKM. CDR3: CASRPGQGRPLQHF. The CDR3 DNA is TGTGCCAGCAGACCGGGACAGGGGCGTCCTCTCCAGCATTTT.

The J gene is TRBJ2-5, the V gene TRBV9, with D maybe TRBD2 (6 bases). The CDR3 loop spans 15 amino acids. Looked up from germline, CDR1 is SGDLS and CDR2 is YYNGEE. Trimming removed 0 bases at V and 5 bases at J, with 14 bases between. Written as DNA, the CDR3 is TGTGCCAGCAGCGTAGGGGGCGGGACGAGGGAGACCCAGTACTTC. Protein product: CASSVGGGTRETQYF.

This clone appeared a few times. The rearrangement links TRBV7-8 to TRBJ2-2; tentative D call: TRBD2 (6 bases). The ends were cut back, 4 bases at V and 2 bases at J, with 14 bases in the middle. The CDR3 has 16 amino acids. Germline loops: CDR1 SGHVS, CDR2 FQNEAQ. This CDR3 reads CASSSLGGDNTGELFF. The CDR3 DNA sequence: TGTGCCAGCAGCTCCCTGGGGGGTGATAACACCGGGGAGCTGTTTTTT.

The chain joins TRBV6-5 to TRBJ2-2; D ambiguous. Germline CDR1 is MNHEY and CDR2 is SVGAGI. This CDR3 has 15 residues. Trimming stripped 7 bases from V and 3 bases from J, with 15 bases between. CDR3 loop: CASTRKRQDTGELFF. The CDR3 DNA reads TGTGCCAGCACCCGGAAGAGACAAGACACCGGGGAGCTGTTTTTT.

The chain recombines TRBV27 with TRBJ2-3, with 7 bases matching TRBD2. The ends lost 6 bases at V and 1 base at J; junction bases unmatched: 10. Germline V gives CDR1 MNHEY, CDR2 SMNVEV (reference sequence). The CDR3 is made up of 16 amino acids. In DNA form, the CDR3 reads TGTGCCAGCAGGGTTAGTCGGCTAGCGGGCACAGATACGCAGTATTTT. Amino acid sequence: CASRVSRLAGTDTQYF.

The sample holds one count of this clone. This sequence joins TRBV10-3 and TRBJ2-7, with D perhaps TRBD1 (5 bases). Between the trimmed V and J ends, which lost 7 bases and 1 base, there was a span of 14 bases. The CDR3 loop spans 14 amino acids. The germline gives CDR1 ENHRY, CDR2 SYGVKD. In DNA form, the CDR3 reads TGTGCCATCAAAGGGGCGTCCTCGTCCTACGAGCAGTACTTC. As protein: CAIKGASSSYEQYF.

The rearrangement links TRBV10-3 to TRBJ1-5; weak D call: TRBD1 (5 bases). V was pared by 3 bases and J by 5 bases, with 5 bases between. Germline V gene lookup returns CDR1 ENHRY and CDR2 SYGVKD. CDR3 size: 12 residues. This CDR3 is CAISEGDQPQHF. The CDR3, as DNA: TGTGCCATCAGTGAAGGGGATCAGCCCCAGCATTTT.

J is TRBJ2-1 and V is TRBV7-6; 14 positions match TRBD2. This CDR3 contains 16 residues. Per germline, CDR1 SGHVS and CDR2 FNYEAQ. Trimming removed 1 base from V and 4 bases from J; junction bases left unmatched: 0. The CDR3 is CASSLGLAGGYNEQFF. The CDR3 DNA sequence: TGTGCCAGCAGCTTAGGACTAGCGGGGGGGTACAATGAGCAGTTCTTC.

This CDR3 reads CASSLLGQGHSPLHF. CDR3 DNA sequence: TGTGCCAGCAGCTTACTCGGACAGGGGCATTCACCCCTCCACTTT. This chain joins TRBV9 and TRBJ1-6; TRBD1 matches at 9 bases. CDR1 is SGDLS, CDR2 YYNGEE, per germline. This CDR3 comprises 15 residues. Unmatched junction bases numbered 7, after V lost 4 bases and J lost 8 bases.

The chain carries TRBV4-3 and TRBJ1-6; D may be TRBD1 (6 bases). Trimming took off 4 bases at V and 9 bases at J, with 16 bases between the two ends. The CDR3 loop spans 15 amino acids. CDR1 is LGHNA, CDR2 YSLEER, per germline. The CDR3 loop is CASSPKTGWSSPLHF. In nucleotides, the CDR3 is TGCGCCAGCAGCCCTAAAACAGGGTGGAGTTCACCCCTCCACTTT.

J is TRBJ1-2 and V is TRBV7-2, with TRBD1 matching 8 bases. In germline, CDR1 is SGHTA, CDR2 FQGNSA. J lost 3 bases, V lost 1 base, and 4 bases had no gene match. The CDR3 runs 15 residues. The CDR3 sequence is CASSLGQGSDYGYTF. As DNA, the CDR3 is TGTGCCAGCAGCTTAGGACAGGGGTCTGACTATGGCTACACCTTC. Drawing the rest from reference TRBV7-2 and TRBJ1-2, the complete variable domain is GAGVSQSPSNKVTEKGKDVELRCDPISGHTALYWYRQSLGQGLEFLIYFQGNSAPDKSGLPSDRFSAERTGGSVSTLTIQRTQQEDSAVYLCASSLGQGSDYGYTFGSGTRLTVV.

The chain links TRBV3-1 (or the pseudogene TRBV3-2) to TRBJ2-1, with D possibly matching TRBD1 (6 bases). Germline V gene data show CDR1 as LGHDT and CDR2 as YNNKEL (reference sequence). Deletions cut 6 bases from V and 1 base from J, with 10 bases between. CDR3 length equals 14 residues. The CDR3 protein is CASSVQGSYNEQFF. For the CDR3, the DNA is TGTGCCAGCAGTGTACAGGGATCCTACAATGAGCAGTTCTTC.

The V call is TRBV2, the J call TRBJ2-7, with 7 bases aligning to TRBD1. The CDR3 has 15 residues. From germline, CDR1 is SNHLY and CDR2 FYNNEI. Trimming removed 4 bases from V and 5 bases from J; junction bases left unmatched: 11. CDR3 nucleotide sequence: TGTGCCAGCAGTGCGAGGCAGGGGGAATGGAACGAGCAGTACTTC. Residues: CASSARQGEWNEQYF.

V is TRBV5-1 and J is TRBJ2-1; perhaps TRBD2 as D (6 bases). V was shortened by 3 bases and J by 4 bases, with 14 bases between the two germline ends. CDR1 is SGHRS, CDR2 YFSETQ, per germline. This CDR3 comprises 15 residues. CDR3 nucleotide sequence: TGCGCCAGCAGCTCCGGGACTCAGAGTTACAATGAGCAGTTCTTC. Its translation is CASSSGTQSYNEQFF.

The chain combines TRBV12-5 with TRBJ1-6, with D unclear. The CDR3 covers 13 residues. V was clipped by 3 bases and J by 5 bases, with 5 bases between them. The germline gives CDR1 LGHNT, CDR2 FRNRAP. The chain's CDR3 is CASGFTDNSPLHF. For the CDR3, the DNA is TGTGCTAGTGGTTTTACGGATAATTCACCCCTCCACTTT.

Only one count was recorded for this clone. The chain is built from TRBV19 and TRBJ2-3, with TRBD2 matching over 9 bases. CDR3 size: 14 residues. The ends lost 2 bases at V and 10 bases at J; junction bases unmatched: 7. In germline, CDR1 is LNHDA, CDR2 SQIVND (reference sequence). The CDR3 here is CASSISGGRASQYF. The CDR3 DNA sequence: TGTGCCAGTAGTATATCCGGCGGGAGGGCCTCGCAGTATTTT.

This clone showed up just a few times. The gene calls are TRBV20-1 and TRBJ1-1; TRBD1 is a possible D gene (6 bases). Trimming left V 5 bases short and J 7 bases short, with 8 bases between. The germline gives CDR1 DFQATT, CDR2 SNEGSKA (reference sequence). This CDR3 region has 10 residues. CDR3 bases: TGCAGTGCTCAACAGGGTGAAGCTTTCTTT. Translation gives CSAQQGEAFF.

The chain is built from TRBV12-3 or TRBV12-4 and TRBJ2-2; D not resolved. The CDR3 runs to 13 residues. Trimming left V 4 bases short and J 7 bases short, with 10 bases between. CDR3 bases: TGTGCCAGCAGTTCCCCCATAGTCGGGGAGCTGTTTTTT. Translating gives CASSSPIVGELFF.

The chain employs TRBV6-1 and TRBJ2-7, with D perhaps matching TRBD1 (7 bases). Trimming stripped 7 bases from V and 5 bases from J, with 21 bases between. The V gene's germline CDR1 is MNHNS and CDR2 SASEGT. This CDR3 comprises 15 residues. CDR3 DNA sequence: TGTGCCAGCATCGACGGAGGGGGCGCAATCCACGAGCAGTACTTC. It specifies CASIDGGGAIHEQYF.

The chain uses TRBV7-9 and TRBJ1-1, with a tentative D call TRBD1 (6 bases). Trimming cost V 4 bases and J 6 bases, with 15 bases left between them. The germline V gene has CDR1 SEHNR and CDR2 FQNEAQ (reference sequence). This CDR3 comprises 14 residues. The CDR3 DNA reads TGTGCCAGCAGCTCAACACAGGGATTTGCTGAAGCTTTCTTT. Its protein product is CASSSTQGFAEAFF.

The chain couples TRBV7-9 to TRBJ2-5, with 7 bases aligning to TRBD1. CDR1 SEHNR and CDR2 FQNEAQ come from the germline V gene (reference sequence). The CDR3 contains 15 residues. The ends lost 2 bases at V and 5 bases at J; junction bases unmatched: 8. DNA for the CDR3: TGTGCCAGCAGCTTACGACAGGGCATCAGCGAGACCCAGTACTTC. It is translated as CASSLRQGISETQYF.

The chain employs TRBV7-3 and TRBJ2-1, with TRBD1 matching over 12 bases. From germline, CDR1 is SGHTA and CDR2 FQGTGA. The V segment lost 5 bases and the J segment 8 bases; nucleotides outside the gene matches: 7. The CDR3 contains 15 residues. CDR3 nucleotides: TGTGCCAGCAGCCTAGGCGGGACAGGGGGCGATGAGCAGTTCTTC. Amino acid sequence: CASSLGGTGGDEQFF.

This clone was counted between two and nine times. V gene TRBV19 combines with J gene TRBJ1-5, with TRBD1 identical over 7 bases. J gave up 2 bases and V 7 bases, and 5 bases lay outside the gene matches. Germline CDR1 is LNHDA and CDR2 is SQIVND (reference sequence). This CDR3 has 14 amino acids. The CDR3 DNA follows: TGTGCCAGTACCACCGGACAGGGCAATCAGCCCCAGCATTTT. Its protein is CASTTGQGNQPQHF. The variable domain in full, with the rest retrieved from reference TRBV19 and TRBJ1-5, is DGGITQSPKYLFRKEGQNVTLSCEQNLNHDAMYWYRQDPGQGLRLIYYSQIVNDFQKGDIAEGYSVSREKKESFPLTVTSAQKNPTAFYLCASTTGQGNQPQHFGDGTRLSIL.

CDR3 DNA sequence: TGTGCCAGCAGCTTAGAGGGAGTAGAGCAGTTCTTC. Amino acids: CASSLEGVEQFF. The chain is built from TRBV11-3 and TRBJ2-1; a possible D gene is TRBD2 (5 bases). Germline CDR1 is SGHNT and CDR2 is YENEEA. The CDR3 sequence is 12 residues long. The V gene lost 0 bases and the J gene lost 10 bases, with 7 bases spanning the gap.

The rearrangement joins TRBV7-9 to TRBJ2-7, with 8 nucleotides matching TRBD1. The CDR3 runs to 15 residues. V lost 2 bases and J lost 1; bases outside the gene matches: 4. From germline, CDR1 is SEHNR and CDR2 FQNEAQ (reference sequence). The CDR3 DNA is TGTGCCAGCAGCTTATATGGACAGGGTTCCTACGAGCAGTACTTC. Its protein product is CASSLYGQGSYEQYF. Based on the CDR3 plus reference TRBV7-9 and TRBJ2-7, the full variable domain is DTGVSQNPRHKITKRGQNVTFRCDPISEHNRLYWYRQTLGQGPEFLTYFQNEAQLEKSRLLSDRFSAERPKGSFSTLEIQRTEQGDSAMYLCASSLYGQGSYEQYFGPGTRLTVT.

In this sample, this clone is medium-sized. The chain is built from TRBV7-2 and TRBJ2-7; D is perhaps TRBD2 (5 bases). Germline CDR1 reads SGHTA; CDR2 reads FQGNSA. Deletions cut 2 bases from V and 1 base from J, with 12 bases between. The CDR3 consists of 15 residues. CDR3 nucleotides: TGTGCCAGCAGCTTATATAGCGCCTCTTCCTACGAGCAGTACTTC. Encoded protein: CASSLYSASSYEQYF.

V usage is TRBV18 and J usage is TRBJ1-4; no clear D gene. The CDR3 runs 13 residues. V lost 8 bases and J lost 6, with 13 bases in between. Germline V lookup: CDR1 KGHSH, CDR2 LQKENI. The CDR3 is CASLPALDEKLFF. As DNA, the CDR3 is TGTGCCAGCCTACCCGCGTTAGATGAAAAACTGTTTTTT. Full variable domain (missing parts from reference TRBV18 and TRBJ1-4): NAGVMQNPRHLVRRRGQEARLRCSPMKGHSHVYWYRQLPEEGLKFMVYLQKENIIDESGMPKERFSAEFPKEGPSILRIQQVVRGDSAAYFCASLPALDEKLFFGSGTQLSVL.

The chain joins TRBV10-2 to TRBJ1-5; D is ambiguous. Germline assignment: CDR1 WSHSY and CDR2 SAAADI. The CDR3 length is 15 residues. Trimming took off 2 bases at V and 5 bases at J, with 13 bases between the two ends. CDR3 loop: CASSEHPESYQPQHF. The CDR3 coding sequence is TGCGCCAGCAGTGAGCATCCGGAGTCCTATCAGCCCCAGCATTTT.

This clone was detected a few times. The rearrangement uses TRBV18 and TRBJ2-4, with D possibly TRBD1 on 5 matching bases. V was clipped by 8 bases and J by 2 bases, with 13 bases between them. Germline-derived CDR1 and CDR2 are KGHSH and LQKENI. CDR3 length: 14 amino acids. The chain's CDR3 is CASQEGVSKNIQYF. In DNA, the CDR3 is TGTGCCAGCCAGGAAGGGGTTTCCAAAAACATTCAGTACTTC.

The chain carries TRBV18 and TRBJ1-1, with 9 bases identical to TRBD1. Germline V lookup: CDR1 KGHSH, CDR2 LQKENI. The length of the CDR3 is 15 residues. The junction had 4 bases not matched to a gene; V was cut back by 1 base and J by 4 bases. The chain's CDR3 is CASSPQGQGGTEAFF. In DNA, the CDR3 is TGTGCCAGCTCACCACAGGGACAGGGCGGCACTGAAGCTTTCTTT.

V and J are TRBV24-1 and TRBJ2-3, with D possibly matching TRBD2 (6 bases). The CDR3 totals 18 residues. Germline V lookup: CDR1 KGHDR, CDR2 SFDVKD. The V end was cut by 2 bases, the J end by 2 bases, with 19 bases between. The CDR3 coding sequence is TGTGCCACCAGTGATTCGGTGTCTGCGGCGGACTACACAGATACGCAGTATTTT. Its protein is CATSDSVSAADYTDTQYF.

The DNA of the CDR3 is TGCGCCAGCAGCCAAGATAGGAGCAGGGGGAGGTCTGGGGCCAACGTCCTGACTTTC. It codes for CASSQDRSRGRSGANVLTF. The chain carries TRBV4-1 and TRBJ2-6, with D perhaps matching TRBD1 (7 bases). V dropped 0 bases and J dropped 1 base, with 16 bases sitting between them. Germline V gene sequence: CDR1 MGHRA, CDR2 YSYEKL. The length of the CDR3 is 19 residues.